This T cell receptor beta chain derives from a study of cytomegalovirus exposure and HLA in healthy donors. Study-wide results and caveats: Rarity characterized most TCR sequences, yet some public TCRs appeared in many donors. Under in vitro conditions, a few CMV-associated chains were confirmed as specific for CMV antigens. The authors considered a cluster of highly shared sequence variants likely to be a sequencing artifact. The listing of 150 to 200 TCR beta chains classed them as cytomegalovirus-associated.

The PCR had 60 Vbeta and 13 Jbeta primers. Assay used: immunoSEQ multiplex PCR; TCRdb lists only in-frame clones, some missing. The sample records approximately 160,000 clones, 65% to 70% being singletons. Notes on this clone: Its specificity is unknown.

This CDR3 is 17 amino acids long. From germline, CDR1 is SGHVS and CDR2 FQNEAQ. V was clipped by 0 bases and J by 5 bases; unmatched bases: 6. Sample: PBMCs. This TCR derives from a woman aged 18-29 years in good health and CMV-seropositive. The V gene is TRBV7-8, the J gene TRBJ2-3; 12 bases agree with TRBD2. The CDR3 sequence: CASSLAGLAGGRDTQYF. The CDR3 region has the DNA TGTGCCAGCAGCTTAGCGGGGCTAGCGGGGGGGCGAGATACGCAGTATTTT. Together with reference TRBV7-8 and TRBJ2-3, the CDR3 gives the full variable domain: GAGVSQSPRYKVAKRGQDVALRCDPISGHVSLFWYQQALGQGPEFLTYFQNEAQLDKSGLPSDRFFAERPEGSVSTLKIQRTQQEDSAVYLCASSLAGLAGGRDTQYFGPGTRLTVL.